The entry below describes one TCR beta chain. Antigen: not known. The sample belongs to a study of identical twins. The study's findings and limits: Insertion counts were lower in abundant cord blood beta clonotypes, a trend that memory repertoires did not show.

Unique molecular identifiers were present on the cDNA, which also gained a universal primer site by template switching. TCRdb re-called the 5' RACE reads through MiXCR, storing one row per CDR3 protein. The sample shows about 920,000 distinct CDR3 sequences, more than 9% of them seen only once. This sample was also put to use in a study of yellow fever vaccine responses in identical twins. From that paper: Reportedly, the T cell response mounted by twins to vaccine seemed partly convergent, partly personalized.

Sequenced input: PBMCs. The clonotype comes from a woman under 30 in good health.

The CDR3 DNA reads as TGTGCCAGCAGCTTGTGGGGGACCTCCCTCTACGAGCAGTACGTC. It encodes CASSLWGTSLYEQYV. This chain joins TRBV5-6 and TRBJ2-7, with D tentatively TRBD1 or TRBD2 (5 bases each). Per the germline V gene, CDR1 is SGHDT and CDR2 is YYEEEE. The CDR3 has 15 residues. The ends were cut back, 1 base at V and 3 bases at J, with 14 bases in the middle.